The entry that follows covers one T cell receptor beta chain sequence. The specificity of this receptor is unknown. No qualities accompany the bases; no much larger clone lies one base away. What this sample's time point label stands for: baseline before first vaccination. Samples from vaccinated people were obtained from the UK trials COV001 and COV002, which included a single-blind randomized controlled phase 2/3 trial of AZD1222 (ChAdOx1 nCoV-19) in healthy adults. Trial participant PBMC samples were collected at day 0 and day 28 after the second dose for TCRbeta chain sequencing. The CDR3 regions of human TCRbeta chains were analyzed by immunosequencing. In the authors' own workflow: TCRs in the repertoires were matched against a reference library of SARS-CoV-2-specific TCRs that had been generated with the MIRA antigen-specificity platform. Breadth meant the fraction of unique TCRs that were SARS-CoV-2-associated, whereas depth meant the fraction of total T cells that were SARS-CoV-2-associated. Using the MIRA data, each spike-specific TCR was assigned both to the spike region to which the TCR was reactive and to a CD4 or CD8 class. Log10-transformed breadth and depth values were compared by one-way ANOVA with Sidak's multiple comparisons tests. Not all clones reach the TCRdb copy of this immuneACCESS table, which keeps in-frame sequences only. Checked studies attribute under half of the gap to unresolved V genes and leave the rest unexplained. That table supplies the V and J calls and clone size; D and trimming were determined from the DNA. This sample gives more than 110,000 clones in total; roughly 90% of them show up just once. Of the sample, more than 3.5% is held by the ten largest clones.

V is clipped by 0 bases and J by 2 bases, and the sequence between their germline boundaries is 8 bases long. Reading from cysteine to phenylalanine, the CDR3 counts 14 amino acids. Only the CDR3 part of the read is kept: 42 bases, read in frame from the first base. CDR1 and CDR2 are read off the germline V gene as KGHSH and LQKENI. The data derive from a study of T cell responses to AZD1222 COVID-19 vaccine (dated by TCRdb to about 2021). For the wider study: AZD1222 recipients with second doses at about 4 weeks or about 12 weeks were pooled, because spike-specific TCR depth and breadth did not differ between schedules. Trial participants were enrolled by age into 18-55, 56-69 and 70-plus year subgroups, with approximately 150, 28 and 58 TCR-sequenced participants respectively. A total of more than 230 trial participants underwent TCR sequencing, of whom around 200 received two doses of AZD1222 and about 26 received two doses of the MenACWY control vaccine. Study-wide findings and limitations: Reportedly, close to half of the unique spike-specific TCRs recognized epitopes lying outside the regions that are mutated in the B.1.351 and B.1.1.7 variants. Because no day 14 peak-response samples were available, the repertoires could be characterized only after the peak T cell response. The 56-69-year group was small, and its depth increase did not reach significance, likely because of low power. Participants were mostly white British and included more females than males, and it was suggested by the authors that clonal diversity may have been underestimated. The vaccine-associated CD4 TCRs covered the entire spike protein, and the dominant responses fell in regions 160-218 and 743-854. After two AZD1222 doses, spike-specific TCR breadth and depth were significantly higher than at day 0 and than in MenACWY recipients. Conclusions about previously exposed vaccinees were limited because only six AZD1222 recipients were SARS-CoV-2 seropositive at baseline.

This TCR derives from an adult in good health. This chain is built from TRBV18 and TRBJ2-7; the D gene cannot be named for sure. Sequenced material: peripheral blood, taken on day 0 of AZD1222 vaccination. The CDR3 reads as follows: CASSPPGLAYEQYF. The DNA reads as follows: TGTGCCAGCTCACCACCGGGTCTGGCCTACGAGCAGTACTTC.